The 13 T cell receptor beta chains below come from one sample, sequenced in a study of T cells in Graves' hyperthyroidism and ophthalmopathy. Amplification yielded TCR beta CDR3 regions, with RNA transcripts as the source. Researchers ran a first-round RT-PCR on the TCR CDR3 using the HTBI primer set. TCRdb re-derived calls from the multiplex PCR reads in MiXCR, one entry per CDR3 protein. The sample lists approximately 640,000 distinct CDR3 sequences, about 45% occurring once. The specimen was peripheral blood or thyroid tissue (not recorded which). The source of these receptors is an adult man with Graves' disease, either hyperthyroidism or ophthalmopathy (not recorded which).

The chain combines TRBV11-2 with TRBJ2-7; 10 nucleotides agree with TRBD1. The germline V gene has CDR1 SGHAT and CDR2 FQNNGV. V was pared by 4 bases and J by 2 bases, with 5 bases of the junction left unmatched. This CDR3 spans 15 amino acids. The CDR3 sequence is CASSSYGTGAYEQYF. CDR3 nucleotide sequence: TGTGCCAGCAGCTCCTACGGGACAGGGGCCTACGAGCAGTACTTC.

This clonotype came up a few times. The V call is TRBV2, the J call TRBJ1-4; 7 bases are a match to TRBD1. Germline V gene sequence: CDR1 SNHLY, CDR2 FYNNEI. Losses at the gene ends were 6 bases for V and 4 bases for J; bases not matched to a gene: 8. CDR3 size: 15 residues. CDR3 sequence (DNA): TGTGCCAGCAGCCCCGGACAGGCGATTAATGAAAAACTGTTTTTT. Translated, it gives CASSPGQAINEKLFF.

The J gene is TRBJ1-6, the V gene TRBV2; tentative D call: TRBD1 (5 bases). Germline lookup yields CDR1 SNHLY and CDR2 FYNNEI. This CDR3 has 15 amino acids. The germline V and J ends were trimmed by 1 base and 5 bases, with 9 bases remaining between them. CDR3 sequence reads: CASSEVGRNNSPLHF. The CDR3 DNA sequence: TGTGCCAGCAGTGAAGTGGGGCGGAATAATTCACCCCTCCACTTT.

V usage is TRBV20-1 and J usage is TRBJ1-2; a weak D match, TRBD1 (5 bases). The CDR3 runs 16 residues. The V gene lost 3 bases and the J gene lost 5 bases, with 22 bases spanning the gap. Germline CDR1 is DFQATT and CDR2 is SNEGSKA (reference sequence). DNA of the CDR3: TGCAGTGCTAGCCCTGACCGGGACCGGTCGTCTTATGGCTACACCTTC. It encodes CSASPDRDRSSYGYTF.

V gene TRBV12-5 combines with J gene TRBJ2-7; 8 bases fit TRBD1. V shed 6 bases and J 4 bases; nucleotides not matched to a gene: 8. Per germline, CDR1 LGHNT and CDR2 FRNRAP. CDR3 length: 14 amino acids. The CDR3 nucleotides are TGTGCTAGTGGCTCCGGGACAGGACTGTACGAGCAGTACTTC. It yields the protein CASGSGTGLYEQYF.

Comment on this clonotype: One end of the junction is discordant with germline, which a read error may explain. The CDR3: CAISESIPSRDRDGKLFF. The CDR3 DNA reads TGTGCCATCAGTGAGTCGATTCCGAGCCGGGACAGGGACGGAAAACTGTTTTTT. The chain is built from TRBV6-6 and TRBJ1-4, with 9 bases identical to TRBD1. The CDR3 runs to 18 residues. The germline gives CDR1 MNHNY, CDR2 SVGAGI (reference sequence).

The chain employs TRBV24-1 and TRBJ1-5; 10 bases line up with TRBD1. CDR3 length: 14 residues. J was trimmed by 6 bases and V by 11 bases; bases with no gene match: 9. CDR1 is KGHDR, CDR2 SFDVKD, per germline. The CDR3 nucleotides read TGTGCCAGCTCACGACAGGGGGCACCTCAGCCCCAGCATTTT. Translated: CASSRQGAPQPQHF.

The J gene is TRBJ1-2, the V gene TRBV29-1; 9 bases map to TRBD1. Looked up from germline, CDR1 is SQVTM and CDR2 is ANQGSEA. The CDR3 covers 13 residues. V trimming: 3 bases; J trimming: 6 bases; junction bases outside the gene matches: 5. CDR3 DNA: TGCAGCGTTGACTGGACAGGGGCTCATGGCTACACCTTC. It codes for CSVDWTGAHGYTF.

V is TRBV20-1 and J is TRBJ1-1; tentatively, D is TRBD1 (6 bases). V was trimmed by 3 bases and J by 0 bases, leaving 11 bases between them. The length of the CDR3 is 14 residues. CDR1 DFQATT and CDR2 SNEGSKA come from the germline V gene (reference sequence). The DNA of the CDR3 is TGCAGTGCTAGCGCAGGGGTCTTGAACACTGAAGCTTTCTTT. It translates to CSASAGVLNTEAFF.

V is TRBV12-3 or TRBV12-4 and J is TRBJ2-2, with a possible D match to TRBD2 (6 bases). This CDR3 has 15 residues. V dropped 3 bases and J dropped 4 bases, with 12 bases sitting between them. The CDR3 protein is CASSLGLGGTGELFF. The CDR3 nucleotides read TGTGCCAGCAGTTTGGGACTGGGGGGCACCGGGGAGCTGTTTTTT.

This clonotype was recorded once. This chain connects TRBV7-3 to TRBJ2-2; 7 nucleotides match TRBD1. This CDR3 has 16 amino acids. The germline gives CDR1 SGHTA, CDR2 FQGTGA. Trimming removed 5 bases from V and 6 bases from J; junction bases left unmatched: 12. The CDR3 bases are TGTGCCAGCAGCCCTACGGGGTCGACAGGGTCCGGGGAGCTGTTTTTT. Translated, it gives CASSPTGSTGSGELFF.

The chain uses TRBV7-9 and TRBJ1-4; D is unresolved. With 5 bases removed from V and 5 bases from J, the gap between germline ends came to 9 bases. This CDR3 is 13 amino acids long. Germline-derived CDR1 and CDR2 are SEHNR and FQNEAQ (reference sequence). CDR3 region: CASSQQKNEKLFF. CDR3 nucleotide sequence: TGTGCCAGCAGCCAACAGAAGAATGAAAAACTGTTTTTT.

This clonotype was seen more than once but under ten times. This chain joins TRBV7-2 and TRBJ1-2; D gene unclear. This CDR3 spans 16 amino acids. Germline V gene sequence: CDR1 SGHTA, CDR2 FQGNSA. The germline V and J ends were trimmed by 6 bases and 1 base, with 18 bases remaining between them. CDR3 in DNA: TGTGCCAGCAGACGACAAGGAGTGCCCCTTAACTATGGCTACACCTTC. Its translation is CASRRQGVPLNYGYTF.